A single sample gave rise to the 19 T cell receptor beta chains below, sequenced in a study of identical twins. From the 5' RACE reads, TCRdb called clonotypes with MiXCR, one entry per CDR3 protein. Here the sample spans approximately 220,000 distinct CDR3 sequences, roughly 10% being singletons. The specimen was memory (CD45RO+) T cells sorted from blood. These receptors were obtained from a woman between 18 and 29 years old in good health.

This chain links TRBV6-5 with TRBJ1-1; no reliable D call. Germline V lookup: CDR1 MNHEY, CDR2 SVGAGI. CDR3 length: 15 amino acids. V lost 0 bases to trimming and J lost 0 bases, with 8 bases between them. CDR3 sequence (DNA): TGTGCCAGCAGTTACTCGATTATGGTGAACACTGAAGCTTTCTTT. Its translation: CASSYSIMVNTEAFF.

This clonotype was recorded many times. DNA of the CDR3: TGTGCCAGCAGTGAATATGGACTAGCGGAAGAGACCCAGTACTTC. Translating gives CASSEYGLAEETQYF. The rearrangement links TRBV25-1 to TRBJ2-5; TRBD2 matches at 10 bases. Germline trimming cut 0 bases from V and 3 bases from J; bases unmatched to any gene: 1. The CDR3 loop spans 15 amino acids. Germline loops: CDR1 MGHDK, CDR2 SYGVNS.

The sample holds many counts of this clonotype. This chain links TRBV20-1 with TRBJ1-1; unclear D gene. Germline V gives CDR1 DFQATT, CDR2 SNEGSKA (reference sequence). Trimming took 6 bases from V and 3 from J, leaving 14 bases between them. The CDR3 runs 13 residues. CDR3 nucleotides: TGCAGTGCCCGGCTGGGGTGGGACACTGAAGCTTTCTTT. As protein: CSARLGWDTEAFF.

This clonotype was recorded at least ten times. V and J are TRBV7-2 and TRBJ1-5; D uncertain. The CDR3 contains 14 residues. In germline, CDR1 is SGHTA, CDR2 FQGNSA. Trimming pared 1 base from V and 4 bases from J, leaving 8 bases between. DNA of the CDR3: TGTGCCAGCAGCTTAGTGGCACGGAATCAGCCCCAGCATTTT. It codes for CASSLVARNQPQHF. Full variable domain (outside the CDR3, taken from reference TRBV7-2 and TRBJ1-5): GAGVSQSPSNKVTEKGKDVELRCDPISGHTALYWYRQSLGQGLEFLIYFQGNSAPDKSGLPSDRFSAERTGGSVSTLTIQRTQQEDSAVYLCASSLVARNQPQHFGDGTRLSIL.

This clonotype was recorded many times. The V and J genes are TRBV3-1 and TRBJ2-2; TRBD2 matches 8 bases. The V gene's germline CDR1 is LGHDT and CDR2 YNNKEL (reference sequence). The CDR3 consists of 13 residues. With 8 bases clipped from V and 7 bases from J, the junction kept 6 bases outside the gene matches. The CDR3: CASGTSIGGELFF. DNA of the CDR3: TGTGCCAGCGGGACTAGTATCGGCGGGGAGCTGTTTTTT.

This clonotype was observed a few times. The chain recombines TRBV7-8 with TRBJ1-1; no clear D gene. Germline assignment: CDR1 SGHVS and CDR2 FQNEAQ. The CDR3 has 14 amino acids. The germline V and J ends were trimmed by 1 base and 4 bases, with 10 bases remaining between them. The CDR3 loop reads CASSLDVVGTEAFF. The CDR3 nucleotides read TGTGCCAGCAGCTTAGACGTGGTCGGCACTGAAGCTTTCTTT.

In its sample, this clonotype was seen many times. This chain uses TRBV12-3 or TRBV12-4 with TRBJ2-3; tentatively, D is TRBD2 (5 bases). The V end lost 2 bases, the J end lost 3 bases, and 6 bases lay between the germline ends. This CDR3 has 13 residues. CDR3 loop: CASSLRRTDTQYF. The CDR3 DNA reads TGTGCCAGCAGTTTAAGGAGGACAGATACGCAGTATTTT.

This clonotype turned up a few times. The chain combines TRBV7-8 with TRBJ2-3, with a tentative D call TRBD2 (6 bases). Trimming stripped 11 bases from V and 2 bases from J, with 17 bases between. The CDR3 extends over 14 amino acids. Per germline, CDR1 SGHVS and CDR2 FQNEAQ. For the CDR3, the DNA is TGTGCCGGCGGAGGAGGCGGGACCACAGATACGCAGTATTTT. It translates to CAGGGGGTTDTQYF. Supplemented by reference TRBV7-8 and TRBJ2-3, the full variable domain reads GAGVSQSPRYKVAKRGQDVALRCDPISGHVSLFWYQQALGQGPEFLTYFQNEAQLDKSGLPSDRFFAERPEGSVSTLKIQRTQQEDSAVYLCAGGGGGTTDTQYFGPGTRLTVL.

This clonotype came up a few times. The V call is TRBV5-1, the J call TRBJ1-6; tentatively, D is TRBD1 (6 bases). Germline V gene lookup returns CDR1 SGHRS and CDR2 YFSETQ. The germline V and J ends were trimmed by 4 bases and 13 bases, with 18 bases remaining between them. CDR3 length: 14 amino acids. As DNA, the CDR3 is TGCGCCAGCAGCCCCAGGACAGAGGAGGGGCCCCTCCACTTT. Protein sequence: CASSPRTEEGPLHF.

This clonotype was observed at least ten times. The rearrangement uses TRBV20-1 and TRBJ1-5; D call uncertain. Germline V lookup: CDR1 DFQATT, CDR2 SNEGSKA (reference sequence). This CDR3 contains 11 residues. The V end was cut by 6 bases, the J end by 13 bases, with 16 bases between. CDR3 amino acids: CSAPTRTVQHF. In DNA, the CDR3 is TGCAGTGCGCCAACACGGACTGTGCAGCATTTT.

This chain uses TRBV28 with TRBJ2-6; D may match TRBD1 or TRBD2 (5 bases each). The CDR3 runs to 15 residues. Germline V lookup: CDR1 MDHEN, CDR2 SYDVKM. V was trimmed by 4 bases and J by 4 bases, leaving 11 bases between them. The CDR3 loop reads CASSSGAAGANVLTF. CDR3 bases: TGTGCCAGCAGTTCCGGGGCTGCCGGGGCCAACGTCCTGACTTTC.

V gene TRBV7-8 combines with J gene TRBJ2-2; the D gene is possibly TRBD2 (5 bases). V was shortened by 5 bases and J by 0 bases, with 10 bases between the two germline ends. From germline, CDR1 is SGHVS and CDR2 FQNEAQ. The length of the CDR3 is 15 residues. CDR3 nucleotide sequence: TGTGCCAGCAGCGACCTACTAGCGAACACCGGGGAGCTGTTTTTT. It is translated as CASSDLLANTGELFF.

This clonotype occurred a few times. The chain links TRBV5-5 to TRBJ2-1; 8 nucleotides line up with TRBD2. The CDR3 extends over 16 amino acids. J gave up 4 bases and V 5 bases, and 11 bases lay outside the gene matches. Looked up from germline, CDR1 is SGHKS and CDR2 is YYEKEE (reference sequence). CDR3 region: CASREIAGRQYNEQFF. The CDR3 nucleotides read TGTGCCAGCAGGGAGATAGCGGGGCGCCAATACAATGAGCAGTTCTTC. The variable domain in full, completed from reference TRBV5-5 and TRBJ2-1, reads DAGVTQSPTHLIKTRGQQVTLRCSPISGHKSVSWYQQVLGQGPQFIFQYYEKEERGRGNFPDRFSARQFPNYSSELNVNALLLGDSALYLCASREIAGRQYNEQFFGPGTRLTVL.

This clonotype was seen a few times. The chain carries TRBV6-2 or TRBV6-3 and TRBJ2-1; TRBD2 agrees at 12 bases. CDR1 and CDR2 from the germline V gene are MNHEY and SVGEGT. This CDR3 has 17 amino acids. Germline trimming cut 6 bases from V and 2 bases from J; bases unmatched to any gene: 8. CDR3 sequence (DNA): TGTGCCAGCAGACCCCCTCTAGCGGGAGGGCCCTACAATGAGCAGTTCTTC. Residues: CASRPPLAGGPYNEQFF.

This clonotype has only a few counts. The chain recombines TRBV3-1 with TRBJ2-1; 13 bases are shared with TRBD2. The CDR3 is 18 amino acids. From germline, CDR1 is LGHDT and CDR2 YNNKEL (reference sequence). V was clipped by 4 bases and J by 9 bases; unmatched bases: 15. CDR3 bases: TGTGCCAGCAGCCCCCGTTCTGGACTAGCGGGAGTGTCAGGTGAGCAGTTCTTC. Amino acid sequence: CASSPRSGLAGVSGEQFF.

This clonotype was observed a few times. V gene TRBV20-1 combines with J gene TRBJ2-5; the D gene is possibly TRBD2 (5 bases). The V end lost 6 bases, the J end lost 5 bases, and 16 bases lay between the germline ends. There are 13 residues in the CDR3. CDR1 and CDR2 from the germline V gene are DFQATT and SNEGSKA (reference sequence). The CDR3 reads CSATLRETETQYF. The DNA of the CDR3 is TGCAGTGCCACACTGAGGGAGACGGAGACCCAGTACTTC.

This clonotype was seen a few times. The rearrangement uses TRBV11-2 and TRBJ2-4, with 10 bases matching TRBD2. V gave up 5 bases and J gave up 6 bases; unmatched junction bases: 19. The CDR3 covers 19 residues. The germline V gene encodes CDR1 SGHAT and CDR2 FQNNGV. The CDR3 DNA is TGTGCCAGCAGCCCATCACTGGGGGTAGCGGGAGGTCGAGGAAACATTCAGTACTTC. Translating gives CASSPSLGVAGGRGNIQYF.

The chain uses TRBV6-5 and TRBJ2-4; D possibly corresponds to TRBD2 (6 bases). The germline V and J ends were trimmed by 4 bases and 0 bases, with 7 bases remaining between them. The CDR3 length is 14 residues. CDR1 is MNHEY, CDR2 SVGAGI, per germline. The CDR3 loop reads CASSWGEAKNIQYF. The CDR3 coding sequence is TGTGCCAGCAGTTGGGGGGAAGCCAAAAACATTCAGTACTTC.

At least ten counts were recorded for this clonotype. The rearrangement joins TRBV12-3 or TRBV12-4 to TRBJ2-2, with 8 positions matching TRBD2. V lost 5 bases and J lost 4; bases outside the gene matches: 6. The CDR3 is made up of 15 amino acids. This CDR3 reads CASSRTSLITGELFF. In DNA, the CDR3 is TGTGCCAGCAGTCGGACTAGCCTAATCACCGGGGAGCTGTTTTTT.